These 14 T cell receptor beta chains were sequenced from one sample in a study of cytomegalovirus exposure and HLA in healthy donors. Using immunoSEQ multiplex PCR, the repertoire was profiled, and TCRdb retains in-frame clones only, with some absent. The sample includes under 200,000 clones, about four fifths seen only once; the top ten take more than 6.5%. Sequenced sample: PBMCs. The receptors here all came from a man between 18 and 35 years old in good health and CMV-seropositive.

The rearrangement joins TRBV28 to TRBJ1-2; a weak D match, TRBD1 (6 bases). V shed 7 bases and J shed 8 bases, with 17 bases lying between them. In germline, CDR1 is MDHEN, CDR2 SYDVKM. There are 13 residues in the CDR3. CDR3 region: CASTIPDRGGYTF. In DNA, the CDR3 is TGTGCCAGCACCATCCCGGACAGAGGGGGCTACACCTTC.

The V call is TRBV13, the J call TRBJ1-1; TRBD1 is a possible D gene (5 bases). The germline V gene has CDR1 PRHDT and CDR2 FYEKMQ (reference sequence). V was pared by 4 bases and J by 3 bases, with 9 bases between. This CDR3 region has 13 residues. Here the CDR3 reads CASSWGEDTEAFF. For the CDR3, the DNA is TGTGCCAGCAGCTGGGGGGAGGACACTGAAGCTTTCTTT.

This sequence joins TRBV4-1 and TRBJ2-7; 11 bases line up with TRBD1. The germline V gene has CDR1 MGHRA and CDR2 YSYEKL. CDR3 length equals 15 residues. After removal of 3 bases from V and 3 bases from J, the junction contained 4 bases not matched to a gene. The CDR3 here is CASSQAGQGDYEQYF. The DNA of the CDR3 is TGCGCCAGCAGCCAGGCGGGACAGGGGGACTACGAGCAGTACTTC.

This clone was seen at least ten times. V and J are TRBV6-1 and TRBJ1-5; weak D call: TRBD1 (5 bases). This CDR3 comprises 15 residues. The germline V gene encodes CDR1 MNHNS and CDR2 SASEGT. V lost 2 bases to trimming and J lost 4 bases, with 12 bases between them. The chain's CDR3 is CASSESGHQNQPQHF. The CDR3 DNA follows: TGTGCCAGCAGTGAATCAGGACACCAAAATCAGCCCCAGCATTTT.

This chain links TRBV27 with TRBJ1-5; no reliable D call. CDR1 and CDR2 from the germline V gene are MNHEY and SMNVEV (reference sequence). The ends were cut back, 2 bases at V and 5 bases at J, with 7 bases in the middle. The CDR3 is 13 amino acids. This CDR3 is CASSLNGDQPQHF. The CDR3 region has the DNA TGTGCCAGCAGTTTAAACGGGGATCAGCCCCAGCATTTT.

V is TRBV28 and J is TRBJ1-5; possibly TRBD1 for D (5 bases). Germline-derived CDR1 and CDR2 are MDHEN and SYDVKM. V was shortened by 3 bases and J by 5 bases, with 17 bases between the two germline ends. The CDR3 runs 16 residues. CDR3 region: CASSLIRAVIDQPQHF. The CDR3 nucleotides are TGTGCCAGCAGTTTGATCAGGGCTGTTATCGATCAGCCCCAGCATTTT.

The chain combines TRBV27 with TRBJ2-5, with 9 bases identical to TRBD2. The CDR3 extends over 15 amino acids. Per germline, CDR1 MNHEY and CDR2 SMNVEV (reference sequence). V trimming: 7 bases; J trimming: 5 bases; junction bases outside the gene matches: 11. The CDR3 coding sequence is TGTGCCAGCACCTCCGCGCGGGAGGGCTGGGAGACCCAGTACTTC. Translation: CASTSAREGWETQYF.

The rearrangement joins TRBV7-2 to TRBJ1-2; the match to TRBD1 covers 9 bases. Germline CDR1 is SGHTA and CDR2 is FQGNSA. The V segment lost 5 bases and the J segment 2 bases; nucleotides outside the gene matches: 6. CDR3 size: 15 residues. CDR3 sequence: CASSLQQGANYGYTF. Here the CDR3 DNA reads TGTGCCAGCAGCCTTCAACAGGGGGCGAACTATGGCTACACCTTC.

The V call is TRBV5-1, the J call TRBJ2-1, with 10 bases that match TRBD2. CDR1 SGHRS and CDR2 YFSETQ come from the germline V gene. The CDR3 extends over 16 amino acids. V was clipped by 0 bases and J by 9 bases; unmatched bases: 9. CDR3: CASSLEASGSSIEQFF. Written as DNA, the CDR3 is TGCGCCAGCAGCTTGGAGGCTAGCGGGAGTTCTATTGAGCAGTTCTTC.

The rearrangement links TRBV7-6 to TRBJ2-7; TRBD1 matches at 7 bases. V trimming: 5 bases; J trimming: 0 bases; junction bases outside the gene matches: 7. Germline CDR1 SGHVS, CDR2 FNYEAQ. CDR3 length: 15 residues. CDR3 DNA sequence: TGTGCCAGCAGCCCCCAGGGGGATAGCTCCTACGAGCAGTACTTC. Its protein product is CASSPQGDSSYEQYF.

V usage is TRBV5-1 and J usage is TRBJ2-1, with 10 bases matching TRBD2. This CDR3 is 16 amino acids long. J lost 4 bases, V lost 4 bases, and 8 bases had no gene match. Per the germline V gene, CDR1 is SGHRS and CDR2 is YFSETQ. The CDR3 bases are TGCGCCAGCAGCACGAGGACTAGCGGAGGATACAATGAGCAGTTCTTC. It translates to CASSTRTSGGYNEQFF.

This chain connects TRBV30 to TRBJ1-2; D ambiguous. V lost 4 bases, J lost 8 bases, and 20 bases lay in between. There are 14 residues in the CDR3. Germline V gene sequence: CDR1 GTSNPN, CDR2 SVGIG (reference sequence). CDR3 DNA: TGTGCCTGGACCTTACTAGAGAGCGCGTTCGGCTACACCTTC. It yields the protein CAWTLLESAFGYTF.

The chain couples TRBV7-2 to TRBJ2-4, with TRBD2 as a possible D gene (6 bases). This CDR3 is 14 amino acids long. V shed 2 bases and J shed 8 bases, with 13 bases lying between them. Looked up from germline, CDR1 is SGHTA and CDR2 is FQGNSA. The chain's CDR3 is CASSLPGVEDIQYF. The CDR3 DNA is TGTGCCAGCAGCTTACCGGGGGTTGAGGACATTCAGTACTTC.

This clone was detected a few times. This chain's CDR3 is CASSMALDGSHEQYF. DNA for the CDR3: TGTGCCAGTAGTATGGCGCTAGACGGGTCCCACGAGCAGTACTTC. V gene TRBV19 combines with J gene TRBJ2-7; D ambiguous. Germline-derived CDR1 and CDR2 are LNHDA and SQIVND (reference sequence). The CDR3 totals 15 residues. The V end lost 3 bases, the J end lost 5 bases, and 17 bases lay between the germline ends.